Below are 26 T cell receptor beta chains sequenced from a single sample in a study of cytomegalovirus exposure and HLA in healthy donors. Generated by immunoSEQ multiplex PCR, the TCRdb table keeps only in-frame clones and is missing some. The sample has 110,000 or so clones, 70% to 90% seen once. Sample: PBMCs. The source of these receptors is a young man in good health and CMV-seronegative.

A word on this clone: An end of the junction does not agree with germline; a read error may underlie this. The sample holds other DNA sequences that translate to the same CDR3. V usage is TRBV28 and J usage is TRBJ2-3; TRBD2 agrees at 12 bases. CDR1 and CDR2 from the germline V gene are MDHEN and SYDVKM. The CDR3 loop spans 15 amino acids. CDR3 nucleotides: TGTGCCAGCAATACTAGCGGGAGGTCCACATATACGCAGTATTTT. Its translation: CASNTSGRSTYTQYF.

The chain links TRBV5-1 to TRBJ2-7; the match to TRBD2 covers 8 bases. Germline CDR1 SGHRS, CDR2 YFSETQ. Losses at the gene ends were 4 bases for V and 0 bases for J; bases not matched to a gene: 6. The CDR3 is 15 residues long. DNA for the CDR3: TGCGCCAGCAGCGCGGGAGGCCCATCCTCCTACGAGCAGTACTTC. This codes for CASSAGGPSSYEQYF.

This clone was observed once. The rearrangement uses TRBV19 and TRBJ1-4, with TRBD1 matching 8 bases. The junction had 6 bases not matched to a gene; V was cut back by 6 bases and J by 6 bases. CDR1 and CDR2 from the germline V gene are LNHDA and SQIVND (reference sequence). The CDR3 contains 14 residues. The CDR3 DNA sequence: TGTGCCAGTAGGAGACAGGGGAGTGATGAAAAACTGTTTTTT. It codes for CASRRQGSDEKLFF.

This rearrangement joins TRBV7-9 to TRBJ1-1; 7 bases are shared with TRBD1. V shed 5 bases, J shed 8 bases, and the junction held 5 bases outside the gene matches. Germline-derived CDR1 and CDR2 are SEHNR and FQNEAQ (reference sequence). This CDR3 comprises 12 residues. The CDR3 loop is CASSETGREAFF. CDR3 sequence (DNA): TGTGCCAGCAGCGAGACAGGGCGCGAAGCTTTCTTT.

In this sample, this clone turned up once. V is TRBV7-6 and J is TRBJ2-5; D is unclear. Trimming removed 5 bases from V and 4 bases from J, with 11 bases in between. Germline assignment: CDR1 SGHVS and CDR2 FNYEAQ. This CDR3 is 13 amino acids long. CDR3 region: CASSLGSGETQYF. The DNA of the CDR3 is TGTGCCAGCAGCCTGGGTTCAGGAGAGACCCAGTACTTC.

The genes are TRBV4-1 and TRBJ2-7; unclear D gene. Trimming shortened V by 3 bases and J by 0 bases, and 15 bases separated the two germline ends. Germline CDR1 and CDR2: MGHRA and YSYEKL. This CDR3 has 16 amino acids. Here the CDR3 DNA reads TGCGCCAGCAGCCAGTCTTCAGCGAGGAACTCCTACGAGCAGTACTTC. Its translation: CASSQSSARNSYEQYF.

V is TRBV30 and J is TRBJ1-1; D is ambiguous. The CDR3 is made up of 12 amino acids. The V gene lost 0 bases and the J gene lost 7 bases, with 9 bases spanning the gap. In germline, CDR1 is GTSNPN, CDR2 SVGIG (reference sequence). In DNA form, the CDR3 reads TGTGCCTGGAGTGTAAACAGTATTGAAGCTTTCTTT. Its protein is CAWSVNSIEAFF. The variable domain in full, with the rest retrieved from reference TRBV30 and TRBJ1-1, is SQTIHQWPATLVQPVGSPLSLECTVEGTSNPNLYWYRQAAGRGLQLLFYSVGIGQISSEVPQNLSASRPQDRQFILSSKKLLLSDSGFYLCAWSVNSIEAFFGQGTRLTVV.

The chain has TRBV5-1 and TRBJ2-3; TRBD1 matches at 9 bases. The J segment lost 2 bases and the V segment lost 4 bases, leaving 2 bases of the junction unmatched. Germline CDR1 SGHRS, CDR2 YFSETQ. The CDR3 totals 14 residues. The CDR3 DNA sequence: TGCGCCAGCAGCCGGACAGGGGCCACAGATACGCAGTATTTT. Translated: CASSRTGATDTQYF.

The genes are TRBV6-4 and TRBJ2-1, with 8 bases lining up with TRBD2. CDR1 is MRHNA, CDR2 SNTAGT, per germline. With V trimmed by 6 bases and J by 6 bases, 7 bases remained unmatched. There are 14 residues in the CDR3. Here the CDR3 DNA reads TGTGCCAGCAGAGAGCGCGGGACTAGCAATGAGCAGTTCTTC. Encoded protein: CASRERGTSNEQFF.

V is TRBV9 and J is TRBJ2-3; D not resolved. The CDR3 runs 13 residues. V lost 4 bases and J 3 bases, leaving 9 bases between the germline ends. The V gene's germline CDR1 is SGDLS and CDR2 YYNGEE. Written as DNA, the CDR3 is TGTGCCAGCAGCCTTGGAGATACAGATACGCAGTATTTT. Protein product: CASSLGDTDTQYF.

The chain recombines TRBV7-8 with TRBJ1-6; D call uncertain. Germline-derived CDR1 and CDR2 are SGHVS and FQNEAQ. The CDR3 totals 14 residues. V was trimmed by 5 bases and J by 5 bases, leaving 10 bases between them. CDR3 coding DNA: TGTGCCAGCAGCCTAAACAGTGATAATTCACCCCTCCACTTT. Its translation is CASSLNSDNSPLHF.

The CDR3 here is CASSPVVGTEAFF. The CDR3 region has the DNA TGTGCCAGCAGTCCCGTAGTTGGCACTGAAGCTTTCTTT. The chain joins TRBV6-6 to TRBJ1-1; D is unresolved. CDR3 length equals 13 residues. V dropped 5 bases and J dropped 4 bases, with 11 bases sitting between them. Germline V gene lookup returns CDR1 MNHNY and CDR2 SVGAGI (reference sequence).

The chain is built from TRBV27 and TRBJ2-7, with TRBD2 identical over 9 bases. The ends lost 1 base at V and 2 bases at J; junction bases unmatched: 3. The CDR3 has 15 amino acids. The germline V gene has CDR1 MNHEY and CDR2 SMNVEV (reference sequence). This CDR3 reads CASSLLREGAYEQYF. The CDR3 DNA reads TGTGCCAGCAGTTTATTGCGGGAGGGGGCCTACGAGCAGTACTTC.

This sequence joins TRBV7-2 and TRBJ2-3; D is uncertain. Trimming cost V 4 bases and J 4 bases, with 12 bases left between them. Germline CDR1 reads SGHTA; CDR2 reads FQGNSA. The CDR3 sequence is 14 residues long. CDR3 nucleotides: TGTGCCAGCAGCTCCGAACACACCTCAGATACGCAGTATTTT. It encodes CASSSEHTSDTQYF.

The chain employs TRBV5-1 and TRBJ2-1; 11 bases map to TRBD2. CDR1 is SGHRS and CDR2 is YFSETQ in the germline V gene. The CDR3 covers 12 residues. V was clipped by 6 bases and J by 16 bases; unmatched bases: 9. CDR3 in DNA: TGCGCCAGCACCGAAATAGCGGGAGGGCCTTTCTTC. Its translation is CASTEIAGGPFF.

This chain links TRBV5-1 with TRBJ2-7, with D perhaps TRBD1 (6 bases). Trimming took off 0 bases at V and 5 bases at J, with 15 bases between the two ends. The CDR3 has 15 residues. CDR1 is SGHRS and CDR2 is YFSETQ in the germline V gene. CDR3 in DNA: TGCGCCAGCAGCTTGGGAACAGGGTACATCGACGAGCAGTACTTC. Protein: CASSLGTGYIDEQYF.

This clone has a single count. DNA for the CDR3: TGTGCCAGCAGTTCCCCGGGGGAACACTATGGCTACACCTTC. Translation gives CASSSPGEHYGYTF. J is TRBJ1-2 and V is TRBV28; a weak D match, TRBD1 (5 bases). Trimming pared 4 bases from V and 3 bases from J, leaving 12 bases between. The CDR3 is 14 amino acids. CDR1 is MDHEN and CDR2 is SYDVKM in the germline V gene.

In its sample, this clone was seen a few times. The rearrangement joins TRBV7-7 to TRBJ2-1; D not resolved. Germline V gene sequence: CDR1 SSHAT, CDR2 FNYEAQ (reference sequence). The CDR3 loop spans 14 amino acids. The V gene lost 5 bases and the J gene lost 4 bases, with 12 bases spanning the gap. This CDR3 reads CASSPELEYNEQFF. DNA of the CDR3: TGTGCCAGCAGCCCCGAACTCGAGTACAATGAGCAGTTCTTC.

The J gene is TRBJ2-7, the V gene TRBV5-1; 9 nucleotides agree with TRBD1. The CDR3 has 14 residues. V gave up 3 bases and J gave up 6 bases; unmatched junction bases: 7. Germline V gene sequence: CDR1 SGHRS, CDR2 YFSETQ. CDR3 in amino acids: CASSWGTGLGEQYF. The DNA of the CDR3 is TGCGCCAGCAGCTGGGGGACAGGGTTAGGCGAGCAGTACTTC.

The gene calls are TRBV9 and TRBJ2-3; unclear D gene. Germline lookup yields CDR1 SGDLS and CDR2 YYNGEE. The CDR3 runs to 15 residues. V lost 2 bases and J lost 6, with 16 bases in between. The CDR3 spells CASSVIPNQRDTQYF. CDR3 DNA sequence: TGTGCCAGCAGCGTTATCCCAAACCAACGGGATACGCAGTATTTT.

The gene calls are TRBV2 and TRBJ2-5; D uncertain. The CDR3 has 16 amino acids. In germline, CDR1 is SNHLY, CDR2 FYNNEI. The V end lost 0 bases, the J end lost 2 bases, and 13 bases lay between the germline ends. The CDR3 coding sequence is TGTGCCAGCAGTGAAGCGCGGTCGGTATTACAAGAGACCCAGTACTTC. Translation: CASSEARSVLQETQYF.

The chain joins TRBV13 to TRBJ1-1; a weak D match, TRBD1 (5 bases). V lost 4 bases to trimming and J lost 1 base, with 7 bases between them. This CDR3 has 13 amino acids. The germline gives CDR1 PRHDT, CDR2 FYEKMQ (reference sequence). The DNA for the CDR3 is TGTGCCAGCAGCTCGACAGAGAACACTGAAGCTTTCTTT. Protein product: CASSSTENTEAFF.

In its sample, this clone was seen once. The chain links TRBV28 to TRBJ1-1; TRBD1 matches 8 bases. The junction had 9 bases not matched to a gene; V was cut back by 4 bases and J by 11 bases. CDR1 and CDR2 from the germline V gene are MDHEN and SYDVKM. CDR3 size: 13 residues. The CDR3 spells CASSSPSDRVAFF. CDR3 nucleotides: TGTGCCAGCAGTTCCCCTTCGGACAGGGTTGCTTTCTTT. The full variable domain, rest sourced from reference TRBV28 and TRBJ1-1, is DVKVTQSSRYLVKRTGEKVFLECVQDMDHENMFWYRQDPGLGLRLIYFSYDVKMKEKGDIPEGYSVSREKKERFSLILESASTNQTSMYLCASSSPSDRVAFFGQGTRLTVV.

This rearrangement joins TRBV5-1 to TRBJ2-7; weak D call: TRBD1 (5 bases). Trimming took 7 bases from V and 6 from J, leaving 20 bases between them. The CDR3 length is 14 residues. Germline lookup yields CDR1 SGHRS and CDR2 YFSETQ. In nucleotides, the CDR3 is TGCGCCAGCTCCCAACAGGCCCGGTCGGGCGAGCAGTACTTC. Protein: CASSQQARSGEQYF.

This chain uses TRBV7-9 with TRBJ1-5; no reliable D call. The V and J ends lost 5 bases and 4 bases respectively, with 6 bases between them. The CDR3 is made up of 12 amino acids. Per germline, CDR1 SEHNR and CDR2 FQNEAQ (reference sequence). Here the CDR3 DNA reads TGTGCCAGCAGCAACAAGAATCAGCCCCAGCATTTT. Protein: CASSNKNQPQHF.

This sequence joins TRBV2 and TRBJ2-6; no clear D gene. CDR1 and CDR2 from the germline V gene are SNHLY and FYNNEI. CDR3 length: 14 residues. Between the trimmed V and J ends, which lost 11 bases and 1 base, there was a span of 12 bases. The CDR3 here is CAGRSLSGANVLTF. The CDR3 DNA reads as TGTGCCGGGCGCAGCCTTTCTGGGGCCAACGTCCTGACTTTC.